What follows are 31 T cell receptor beta chains derived from one specimen sequenced in a study of blood T cell repertoires in COVID-19 (TCRdb year 2020). Library generation was performed with the immunoSEQ multiplex PCR assay. Held by TCRdb, this immuneACCESS table contains in-frame sequences only and omits some clones. Under half of the omission traces to an unresolved V gene where checked; the cause of the rest is unknown. Present in this sample are roughly 280,000 clones, approximately 80% of which were seen just once. Less than 5% of the sample rests with the top ten. Input material: peripheral blood. Every receptor here comes from a man aged 55 to 70 with acute or convalescent COVID-19.

As concerns this clone: Relative to the germline gene, one junction end is altered; a read error may explain this. The DNA of the CDR3 is TGTGCCAGCCGTTTTGGGACTAGCGGGACGTACGAGCAGTACTTC. Its protein is CASRFGTSGTYEQYF. The chain employs TRBV27 and TRBJ2-7; the match to TRBD2 covers 13 bases. This CDR3 has 15 amino acids. The V gene's germline CDR1 is MNHEY and CDR2 SMNVEV (reference sequence).

The chain has TRBV7-6 and TRBJ2-7, with D perhaps matching TRBD2 (6 bases). V lost 5 bases and J lost 0, with 11 bases in between. The CDR3 is 14 amino acids. Per the germline V gene, CDR1 is SGHVS and CDR2 is FNYEAQ. As DNA, the CDR3 is TGTGCCAGCAGCCGCGCGGGACTCTCCTACGAGCAGTACTTC. Its protein product is CASSRAGLSYEQYF.

The chain couples TRBV21-1 to TRBJ2-2; the table names TRBD1, a call not compared with the DNA. TRBV21-1 is deemed a pseudogene. There are 13 residues in the CDR3. CDR3 in DNA: TGTGCCAGCGACACCAGGGGGACCGGGGAGCTGTTTTTT. The encoded protein is CASDTRGTGELFF.

The rearrangement links TRBV29-1 to TRBJ2-1; 11 positions agree with TRBD2. Germline V gene lookup returns CDR1 SQVTM and CDR2 ANQGSEA. The J segment lost 7 bases and the V segment lost 1 base, leaving 6 bases of the junction unmatched. This CDR3 has 15 amino acids. The CDR3 sequence is CSVEGTASGRNEQFF. In DNA form, the CDR3 reads TGCAGCGTTGAAGGAACGGCTAGCGGGAGGAATGAGCAGTTCTTC.

The rearrangement links TRBV9 to TRBJ1-2; the match to TRBD1 covers 7 bases. The CDR3 sequence is 15 residues long. CDR1 is SGDLS and CDR2 is YYNGEE in the germline V gene. J gave up 3 bases and V 4 bases, and 9 bases lay outside the gene matches. CDR3 in amino acids: CASSIRQGTHYGYTF. CDR3 DNA: TGTGCCAGCAGCATTCGACAGGGAACGCACTATGGCTACACCTTC.

The chain joins TRBV9 to TRBJ2-3; 9 bases line up with TRBD1. V was clipped by 4 bases and J by 5 bases; unmatched bases: 5. There are 14 residues in the CDR3. CDR1 is SGDLS, CDR2 YYNGEE, per germline. Here the CDR3 reads CASSPRTGVDTQYF. CDR3 DNA sequence: TGTGCCAGCAGCCCCCGGACAGGGGTAGATACGCAGTATTTT.

The chain combines TRBV9 with TRBJ1-3; 11 bases line up with TRBD1. V gave up 5 bases and J gave up 5 bases; unmatched junction bases: 12. The length of the CDR3 is 17 residues. Germline lookup yields CDR1 SGDLS and CDR2 YYNGEE. Here the CDR3 reads CASSTTGTGGIRNTIYF. For the CDR3, the DNA is TGTGCCAGCAGTACTACTGGGACAGGGGGAATTAGAAACACCATATATTTT.

V gene TRBV5-4 combines with J gene TRBJ2-1; 9 bases fit TRBD2. The length of the CDR3 is 16 residues. Germline lookup yields CDR1 SGHNT and CDR2 YYREEE (reference sequence). Germline trimming cut 4 bases from V and 4 bases from J; bases unmatched to any gene: 9. CDR3 nucleotide sequence: TGTGCCAGCAGCCCGGCCCCCGCGGGGGGGTACAATGAGCAGTTCTTC. It encodes CASSPAPAGGYNEQFF.

This chain uses TRBV24-1 with TRBJ2-3; the match to TRBD1 covers 9 bases. Germline CDR1 is KGHDR and CDR2 is SFDVKD. J lost 4 bases, V lost 4 bases, and 8 bases had no gene match. The CDR3 covers 16 residues. The CDR3 sequence is CATSDPDRGGADTQYF. The CDR3 region has the DNA TGTGCCACCAGTGACCCGGACAGGGGCGGGGCAGATACGCAGTATTTT.

The DNA for the CDR3 is TGTGCCAGCAGCTTAGCCGGGAAGGAAGCTTTCTTT. It specifies CASSLAGKEAFF. The V call is TRBV7-9, the J call TRBJ1-1; no definite D call. The V end lost 0 bases, the J end lost 8 bases, and 7 bases lay between the germline ends. This CDR3 contains 12 residues. From germline, CDR1 is SEHNR and CDR2 FQNEAQ (reference sequence).

J is TRBJ2-1 and V is TRBV6-5, with D maybe TRBD1 (5 bases). V lost 7 bases, J lost 8 bases, and 18 bases lay in between. This CDR3 region has 14 residues. CDR1 and CDR2 from the germline V gene are MNHEY and SVGAGI. The CDR3 here is CASTQNGRGHEQFF. The CDR3 DNA sequence: TGTGCCAGCACCCAAAACGGTAGGGGTCATGAGCAGTTCTTC.

The chain recombines TRBV6-5 with TRBJ1-1; 9 bases are shared with TRBD1. V shed 5 bases, J shed 0 bases, and the junction held 1 base outside the gene matches. Germline V gene data show CDR1 as MNHEY and CDR2 as SVGAGI. The CDR3 is 14 amino acids. The CDR3 region has the DNA TGTGCCAGCAGTCGACAGGGGGTGAACACTGAAGCTTTCTTT. This sequence encodes CASSRQGVNTEAFF.

The chain uses TRBV19 and TRBJ2-3, with D perhaps matching TRBD1 (6 bases). CDR1 LNHDA and CDR2 SQIVND come from the germline V gene (reference sequence). V was pared by 8 bases and J by 2 bases, with 11 bases between. The CDR3 loop spans 13 amino acids. This CDR3 reads CASGRQDTDTQYF. For the CDR3, the DNA is TGTGCCAGTGGCCGACAGGACACAGATACGCAGTATTTT.

This chain uses TRBV3-1 (or the pseudogene TRBV3-2) with TRBJ1-3; D ambiguous. In germline, CDR1 is LGHDT, CDR2 YNNKEL (reference sequence). Trimming took 4 bases from V and 0 from J, leaving 13 bases between them. The CDR3 runs to 16 residues. The CDR3 coding sequence is TGTGCCAGCAGCCGGAGCGGGGTATGCTCTGGAAACACCATATATTTT. This sequence encodes CASSRSGVCSGNTIYF.

The CDR3 sequence: CASIAGEGTGELFF. DNA of the CDR3: TGTGCCAGTATAGCGGGAGAGGGCACCGGGGAGCTGTTTTTT. V usage is TRBV7-9 and J usage is TRBJ2-2, with 9 bases identical to TRBD2. This CDR3 is built from 14 residues. From germline, CDR1 is SEHNR and CDR2 FQNEAQ (reference sequence). V gave up 9 bases and J gave up 4 bases; unmatched junction bases: 6. Drawing the rest from reference TRBV7-9 and TRBJ2-2, the complete variable domain is DTGVSQNPRHKITKRGQNVTFRCDPISEHNRLYWYRQTLGQGPEFLTYFQNEAQLEKSRLLSDRFSAERPKGSFSTLEIQRTEQGDSAMYLCASIAGEGTGELFFGEGSRLTVL.

This chain uses TRBV11-1 with TRBJ2-7; 9 bases fit TRBD1. Germline loops: CDR1 SGHAT, CDR2 FQDESV (reference sequence). This CDR3 comprises 14 residues. V gave up 5 bases and J gave up 3 bases; unmatched junction bases: 5. As DNA, the CDR3 is TGTGCCAGCAGCCTGGGACAGGGTGACTACGAGCAGTACTTC. Its protein is CASSLGQGDYEQYF.

J is TRBJ2-7 and V is TRBV3-1 (or the pseudogene TRBV3-2); 8 bases are shared with TRBD1. Germline CDR1 is LGHDT and CDR2 is YNNKEL (reference sequence). The CDR3 is made up of 15 amino acids. Losses at the gene ends were 4 bases for V and 4 bases for J; bases not matched to a gene: 9. CDR3 sequence reads: CASSPNTGGQYEQYF. The CDR3 nucleotides read TGTGCCAGCAGCCCAAATACAGGGGGGCAATACGAGCAGTACTTC.

V gene TRBV6-5 combines with J gene TRBJ2-7; 9 bases match TRBD2. This CDR3 has 15 residues. CDR1 and CDR2 from the germline V gene are MNHEY and SVGAGI. With V trimmed by 6 bases and J by 0 bases, 6 bases remained unmatched. CDR3 coding DNA: TGTGCCAGCAGGCTTAGCGGGGGAAGCTCCTACGAGCAGTACTTC. Its translation is CASRLSGGSSYEQYF.

This chain joins TRBV7-2 and TRBJ2-3; TRBD2 matches at 9 bases. V dropped 2 bases and J dropped 2; count of bases not matched to a gene: 5. Germline V gene lookup returns CDR1 SGHTA and CDR2 FQGNSA. The CDR3 spans 16 residues. The CDR3 DNA sequence: TGTGCCAGCAGCTTAATCGCGGGAGGGTCCACAGATACGCAGTATTTT. Translation gives CASSLIAGGSTDTQYF.

The J gene is TRBJ2-7, the V gene TRBV28; 10 nucleotides agree with TRBD2. The CDR3 spans 17 residues. J lost 7 bases, V lost 4 bases, and 16 bases had no gene match. In germline, CDR1 is MDHEN, CDR2 SYDVKM. CDR3 loop: CASSSASLAGFRGEQYF. CDR3 bases: TGTGCCAGCAGTTCGGCCTCACTAGCGGGATTTCGCGGGGAGCAGTACTTC.

The V call is TRBV6-5, the J call TRBJ2-5; the match to TRBD2 covers 8 bases. Trimming removed 6 bases from V and 1 base from J; junction bases left unmatched: 7. The CDR3 covers 15 residues. The V gene's germline CDR1 is MNHEY and CDR2 SVGAGI. The CDR3 loop reads CASSTLSGSQETQYF. As DNA, the CDR3 is TGTGCCAGCAGCACCCTAAGCGGGAGCCAAGAGACCCAGTACTTC.

V gene TRBV15 combines with J gene TRBJ2-3, with 12 bases lining up with TRBD2. CDR1 LNHNV and CDR2 YYDKDF come from the germline V gene (reference sequence). The CDR3 loop spans 14 amino acids. The V and J ends lost 6 bases and 5 bases, in that order; junction bases with no gene match: 3. The CDR3: CATRLAGGGDTQYF. CDR3 nucleotide sequence: TGTGCCACCAGGCTAGCGGGAGGGGGAGATACGCAGTATTTT.

The chain carries TRBV2 and TRBJ2-5, with 12 bases aligning to TRBD2. The CDR3 length is 15 residues. The ends lost 6 bases at V and 4 bases at J; junction bases unmatched: 6. CDR1 and CDR2 (germline): SNHLY, FYNNEI. In nucleotides, the CDR3 is TGTGCCAGCAGGACTAGCGGGAGTTTCGGAGAGACCCAGTACTTC. Translation gives CASRTSGSFGETQYF.

This clone was detected once. The chain recombines TRBV9 with TRBJ2-1; 7 nucleotides agree with TRBD2. This CDR3 is built from 15 residues. CDR1 is SGDLS, CDR2 YYNGEE, per germline. The ends lost 1 base at V and 4 bases at J; junction bases unmatched: 5. The CDR3 spells CASSVMSGAYNEQFF. CDR3 nucleotides: TGTGCCAGCAGCGTAATGAGCGGGGCATACAATGAGCAGTTCTTC.

The chain employs TRBV9 and TRBJ2-4, with D maybe TRBD2 (6 bases). This CDR3 is built from 18 residues. V was trimmed by 4 bases and J by 0 bases, leaving 20 bases between them. Germline CDR1 SGDLS, CDR2 YYNGEE. CDR3 in amino acids: CASSPRETVGGAKNIQYF. DNA for the CDR3: TGTGCCAGCAGCCCCCGGGAGACGGTGGGGGGAGCCAAAAACATTCAGTACTTC.

The genes are TRBV12-3 or TRBV12-4 and TRBJ2-1, with D unresolved. V lost 3 bases and J 8 bases, leaving 8 bases between the germline ends. This CDR3 is built from 12 residues. CDR3 residues: CASSFSADEQFF. The CDR3 DNA reads TGTGCCAGCAGTTTTTCCGCAGATGAGCAGTTCTTC.

V gene TRBV30 combines with J gene TRBJ1-2, with unresolved D. Per the germline V gene, CDR1 is GTSNPN and CDR2 is SVGIG (reference sequence). The CDR3 runs 13 residues. CDR3 sequence: CAAGLLGHYGYTF. The DNA for the CDR3 is TGTGCTGCCGGACTGCTTGGGCATTATGGCTACACCTTC. The entire variable domain, with the rest obtained from reference TRBV30 and TRBJ1-2, is as follows: SQTIHQWPATLVQPVGSPLSLECTVEGTSNPNLYWYRQAAGRGLQLLFYSVGIGQISSEVPQNLSASRPQDRQFILSSKKLLLSDSGFYLCAAGLLGHYGYTFGSGTRLTVV.

The chain is built from TRBV7-6 and TRBJ2-2; TRBD2 might be the D (6 bases). The germline V gene encodes CDR1 SGHVS and CDR2 FNYEAQ. This CDR3 has 17 residues. V was cut by 5 bases and J by 5 bases, with 21 bases left in between. The CDR3 DNA reads as TGTGCCAGCAGCCGGCCCCCGGGGCCGGGAGTTACCGGGGAGCTGTTTTTT. It encodes CASSRPPGPGVTGELFF.

This chain joins TRBV12-5 and TRBJ1-3; the D is unclear. The CDR3 has 15 amino acids. Trimming pared 3 bases from V and 3 bases from J, leaving 12 bases between. Germline V gene data show CDR1 as LGHNT and CDR2 as FRNRAP. This chain's CDR3 is CASGFLAGIGNTIYF. CDR3 DNA: TGTGCTAGTGGTTTTCTGGCGGGGATTGGAAACACCATATATTTT.

The CDR3 spells CASSSWTSGRYEQYF. In DNA form, the CDR3 reads TGTGCCAGCAGTTCCTGGACTAGCGGGAGATACGAGCAGTACTTC. The chain has TRBV27 and TRBJ2-7, with 13 nucleotides matching TRBD2. The germline gives CDR1 MNHEY, CDR2 SMNVEV (reference sequence). The CDR3 contains 15 residues. The trim removed 4 bases at V and 4 bases at J, leaving 4 bases unmatched.

J is TRBJ2-2 and V is TRBV4-1; no firm D call. The CDR3 is 14 residues long. Looked up from germline, CDR1 is MGHRA and CDR2 is YSYEKL. V was cut by 4 bases and J by 4 bases, with 10 bases left in between. The CDR3 loop is CASSLSVGTGELFF. Written as DNA, the CDR3 is TGCGCCAGCAGCCTAAGCGTGGGCACCGGGGAGCTGTTTTTT.